Listed here are 22 T cell receptor beta chains from one sample, sequenced in a study of graft-versus-host responses after intestinal transplantation. This table comes from immunoSEQ multiplex PCR, and its TCRdb copy is limited to in-frame clones, with some not included. The sample carries 65,000 to 85,000 clones, 80% to 95% recorded once. The sample consisted of bone marrow, taken roughly 780 days after intestinal transplantation. Source of these receptors: a human patient who received an intestinal transplant, so some T cells may come from the graft donor.

This rearrangement joins TRBV7-9 to TRBJ2-5; 9 bases map to TRBD2. Germline CDR1 reads SEHNR; CDR2 reads FQNEAQ (reference sequence). CDR3 length equals 16 residues. V was pared by 0 bases and J by 3 bases, with 5 bases of the junction left unmatched. This CDR3 is CASSLAGVAGEETQYF. In nucleotides, the CDR3 is TGTGCCAGCAGCTTAGCGGGAGTAGCGGGAGAAGAGACCCAGTACTTC.

The J gene is TRBJ1-6, the V gene TRBV11-2; tentatively, D is TRBD1 (5 bases). The CDR3 extends over 13 amino acids. The germline V and J ends were trimmed by 7 bases and 8 bases, with 12 bases remaining between them. Germline CDR1 is SGHAT and CDR2 is FQNNGV. CDR3 DNA sequence: TGTGCCAGCACCCCGGGGGACCATTCACCCCTCCACTTT. It yields the protein CASTPGDHSPLHF.

V and J are TRBV9 and TRBJ2-2; 7 nucleotides line up with TRBD1. V was pared by 5 bases and J by 7 bases, with 8 bases of the junction left unmatched. Germline lookup yields CDR1 SGDLS and CDR2 YYNGEE. This CDR3 is built from 14 residues. CDR3 residues: CASRKTGDNGELFF. The CDR3 DNA reads TGTGCCAGCAGGAAAACAGGGGATAACGGGGAGCTGTTTTTT. The variable domain in full, completed from reference TRBV9 and TRBJ2-2, reads DSGVTQTPKHLITATGQRVTLRCSPRSGDLSVYWYQQSLDQGLQFLIQYYNGEERAKGNILERFSAQQFPDLHSELNLSSLELGDSALYFCASRKTGDNGELFFGEGSRLTVL.

This chain links TRBV5-1 with TRBJ2-7, with D tentatively TRBD1 (5 bases). V shed 0 bases and J shed 4 bases, with 14 bases lying between them. CDR1 is SGHRS and CDR2 is YFSETQ in the germline V gene. CDR3 size: 15 residues. CDR3 residues: CASSLGGAETYEQYF. CDR3 in DNA: TGCGCCAGCAGCTTGGGTGGGGCCGAAACGTACGAGCAGTACTTC.

V usage is TRBV29-1 and J usage is TRBJ2-7; 7 bases are a match to TRBD1. Trimming removed 3 bases from V and 3 bases from J; junction bases left unmatched: 5. There are 13 residues in the CDR3. Germline V CDR1 and CDR2: SQVTM, ANQGSEA. CDR3 region: CSVEARDSYEQYF. CDR3 nucleotides: TGCAGCGTTGAGGCCCGGGACAGCTACGAGCAGTACTTC.

The chain uses TRBV6-5 and TRBJ2-7; D possibly corresponds to TRBD1 (6 bases). The CDR3 loop spans 14 amino acids. Trimming shortened V by 8 bases and J by 2 bases, and 16 bases separated the two germline ends. The germline CDR1 and CDR2 sequences are MNHEY and SVGAGI. In DNA, the CDR3 is TGTGCCAGCCGAAAAAACCGGGACACCTACGAGCAGTACTTC. This sequence encodes CASRKNRDTYEQYF.

This chain uses TRBV14 with TRBJ2-1; D is uncertain. V lost 5 bases and J lost 12, with 14 bases in between. From germline, CDR1 is SGHDN and CDR2 FVKESK. This CDR3 has 12 amino acids. CDR3 coding DNA: TGTGCCAGCAGCGCATCCAGGAATCTGCAGTTCTTC. As protein: CASSASRNLQFF.

The rearrangement links TRBV6-5 to TRBJ2-7; D gene unclear. Germline CDR1 reads MNHEY; CDR2 reads SVGAGI. The CDR3 runs 15 residues. V was clipped by 0 bases and J by 7 bases, with 16 bases between them. CDR3 DNA: TGTGCCAGCAGTTACTCGCCCCCCAGGAACAAGGAGCAGTACTTC. This codes for CASSYSPPRNKEQYF.

The J gene is TRBJ1-2, the V gene TRBV23-1, with 8 bases matching TRBD1. TRBV23-1 is noted as an ORF with a role that remains uncertain. V trimming: 10 bases; J trimming: 6 bases; junction bases outside the gene matches: 10. The CDR3 has 13 amino acids. CDR3 in DNA: TGCGCCAACTCGGAGGGGACAGGTCATGGCTACACCTTC. Its protein is CANSEGTGHGYTF.

The chain combines TRBV6-1 with TRBJ1-6; D not resolved. Trimming took off 8 bases at V and 0 bases at J, with 8 bases between the two ends. CDR1 MNHNS and CDR2 SASEGT come from the germline V gene. The length of the CDR3 is 14 residues. The CDR3 sequence: CASSDISYNSPLHF. Here the CDR3 DNA reads TGTGCCAGCTCCGACATCTCCTATAATTCACCCCTCCACTTT.

In this sample, this clone turned up once. Here the CDR3 reads CASSPGSAARGGLFF. DNA for the CDR3: TGTGCCAGCTCACCAGGCTCGGCCGCACGGGGAGGACTGTTTTTT. The rearrangement joins TRBV18 to TRBJ1-4; D is undetermined. This CDR3 comprises 15 residues. Between the trimmed V and J ends, which lost 2 bases and 13 bases, there was a span of 20 bases. CDR1 and CDR2 from the germline V gene are KGHSH and LQKENI.

The genes are TRBV27 and TRBJ2-2; D is unresolved. CDR3 size: 14 residues. In germline, CDR1 is MNHEY, CDR2 SMNVEV (reference sequence). Trimming took 2 bases from V and 2 from J, leaving 6 bases between them. Written as DNA, the CDR3 is TGTGCCAGCAGTTTAAACCGAAACACCGGGGAGCTGTTTTTT. Translated, it gives CASSLNRNTGELFF.

This clone was found a few times. The chain combines TRBV30 with TRBJ1-6, with a possible D match to TRBD1 (5 bases). The CDR3 loop spans 14 amino acids. Per germline, CDR1 GTSNPN and CDR2 SVGIG (reference sequence). Trimming shortened V by 2 bases and J by 9 bases, and 14 bases separated the two germline ends. The chain's CDR3 is CAWSLEQRGSPLHF. DNA for the CDR3: TGTGCCTGGAGTTTGGAGCAGAGGGGTTCACCCCTCCACTTT.

The gene calls are TRBV9 and TRBJ2-1, with D unclear. The germline V gene has CDR1 SGDLS and CDR2 YYNGEE. The CDR3 is made up of 15 amino acids. V was cut by 6 bases and J by 0 bases, with 13 bases left in between. The CDR3 sequence: CASTRTESSYNEQFF. CDR3 nucleotides: TGTGCCAGCACACGGACCGAGAGCTCCTACAATGAGCAGTTCTTC.

This clone showed up just once. The CDR3 DNA is TGTGCCTGGAGTGTACACGCGAGGCCTAATTCACCCCTCCACTTT. It codes for CAWSVHARPNSPLHF. The rearrangement uses TRBV30 and TRBJ1-6; D is unresolved. The CDR3 covers 15 residues. Trimming shortened V by 0 bases and J by 6 bases, and 12 bases separated the two germline ends. Germline lookup yields CDR1 GTSNPN and CDR2 SVGIG (reference sequence).

The chain employs TRBV6-6 and TRBJ1-1; tentative D call: TRBD1 (6 bases). CDR1 MNHNY and CDR2 SVGAGI come from the germline V gene (reference sequence). The length of the CDR3 is 13 residues. V was shortened by 8 bases and J by 0 bases, with 10 bases between the two germline ends. The DNA of the CDR3 is TGTGCCAGCGAGGACAGAATGAACACTGAAGCTTTCTTT. Protein: CASEDRMNTEAFF.

This clone was detected once. This rearrangement joins TRBV12-5 to TRBJ2-5; D unclear. The V end was cut by 1 base, the J end by 5 bases, with 5 bases between. This CDR3 spans 12 amino acids. The germline V gene has CDR1 LGHNT and CDR2 FRNRAP. The chain's CDR3 is CASGLGGETQYF. CDR3 in DNA: TGTGCTAGTGGTTTGGGCGGTGAGACCCAGTACTTC.

The chain combines TRBV27 with TRBJ2-1; D might be TRBD2 (5 bases). Looked up from germline, CDR1 is MNHEY and CDR2 is SMNVEV (reference sequence). The CDR3 totals 13 residues. The germline V and J ends were trimmed by 7 bases and 5 bases, with 12 bases remaining between them. This CDR3 is CASTGLTDNEQFF. The CDR3 nucleotides are TGTGCCAGCACAGGACTCACAGACAATGAGCAGTTCTTC.

The rearrangement joins TRBV19 to TRBJ2-1; 9 bases are shared with TRBD1. J gave up 7 bases and V 6 bases, and 13 bases lay outside the gene matches. CDR3 length: 16 residues. Germline CDR1 is LNHDA and CDR2 is SQIVND (reference sequence). CDR3 protein: CASRISPGQGGNEQFF. Here the CDR3 DNA reads TGTGCCAGTAGGATTTCTCCGGGACAGGGAGGGAATGAGCAGTTCTTC.

This rearrangement joins TRBV2 to TRBJ2-3, with 9 bases fitting TRBD2. V was clipped by 1 base and J by 2 bases; unmatched bases: 4. Germline values: CDR1 SNHLY, CDR2 FYNNEI. The CDR3 consists of 16 residues. The CDR3 here is CASSEERGATTDTQYF. The CDR3 coding sequence is TGTGCCAGCAGTGAAGAGCGGGGGGCGACCACAGATACGCAGTATTTT.

The rearrangement uses TRBV27 and TRBJ1-5, with D possibly TRBD1 on 5 matching bases. V was shortened by 3 bases and J by 4 bases, with 7 bases between the two germline ends. The CDR3 loop spans 13 amino acids. Germline V CDR1 and CDR2: MNHEY, SMNVEV (reference sequence). In DNA, the CDR3 is TGTGCCAGCAGTTTGACAGCTAATCAGCCCCAGCATTTT. Protein product: CASSLTANQPQHF.

The genes are TRBV4-1 and TRBJ2-3, with D perhaps TRBD2 (5 bases). This CDR3 is built from 14 residues. The germline V gene encodes CDR1 MGHRA and CDR2 YSYEKL. Deletions cut 1 base from V and 2 bases from J, with 7 bases between. CDR3 nucleotide sequence: TGCGCCAGCAGCCAAGCAGCGGACACAGATACGCAGTATTTT. Amino acid sequence: CASSQAADTDTQYF.